The 11 T cell receptor beta chains listed next were all sequenced from one sample in a study of Ad26.COV2.S vaccination and SARS-CoV-2 variants. Generated by immunoSEQ multiplex PCR, the TCRdb table keeps only in-frame clones and is missing some. Among 380,000 or so clones listed, approximately 86% were seen once. The treatment is: about 20 received Ad26.COV2.S at low or high dose, single or two shots; 5 received placebo; per-sample allocation not given. Samples analyzed were those drawn on day 63 after the first vaccine or placebo injection. This material consisted of peripheral blood, taken in a trial of Ad26.COV2.S vaccine versus placebo. The origin of the receptors is a person between 18 and 65 years old who received the Ad26.COV2.S COVID-19 vaccine or a placebo.

The CDR3 protein is CASSEGTSGGQETQYF. The DNA of the CDR3 is TGTGCCAGCAGTGAAGGGACTAGCGGGGGCCAAGAGACCCAGTACTTC. The V call is TRBV6-4, the J call TRBJ2-5; 14 bases align to TRBD2. Germline V CDR1 and CDR2: MRHNA, SNTAGT. V shed 3 bases and J 1 base; nucleotides not matched to a gene: 1. This CDR3 has 16 amino acids.

The V and J genes are TRBV4-2 and TRBJ1-1; maybe TRBD1 (6 bases). In germline, CDR1 is LGHNA, CDR2 YNFKEQ. This CDR3 has 17 amino acids. V dropped 0 bases and J dropped 6 bases, with 20 bases sitting between them. Written as DNA, the CDR3 is TGTGCCAGCAGCCAAGACTCCCTCCGGGGGCATCCGTCTGAAGCTTTCTTT. It encodes CASSQDSLRGHPSEAFF.

The chain combines TRBV7-2 with TRBJ2-5, with 8 bases lining up with TRBD2. Germline CDR1 SGHTA, CDR2 FQGNSA. J gave up 4 bases and V 7 bases, and 11 bases lay outside the gene matches. The CDR3 contains 15 residues. The CDR3 region has the DNA TGTGCCAGCACCCCGGGGGGGTTAGCGGCAGAGACCCAGTACTTC. Translating it yields CASTPGGLAAETQYF.

The rearrangement joins TRBV4-3 to TRBJ1-2, with D possibly TRBD1 on 5 matching bases. Trimming left V 0 bases short and J 7 bases short, with 18 bases between. The CDR3 has 16 residues. Germline lookup yields CDR1 LGHNA and CDR2 YSLEER. This CDR3 reads CASSQDRRTLGLGYTF. The CDR3 DNA follows: TGCGCCAGCAGCCAAGATAGGAGGACTCTGGGACTTGGCTACACCTTC.

The J gene is TRBJ2-7, the V gene TRBV5-4, with 9 bases matching TRBD1. Germline V lookup: CDR1 SGHNT, CDR2 YYREEE (reference sequence). The CDR3 is 15 amino acids. V was pared by 4 bases and J by 2 bases, with 7 bases of the junction left unmatched. The CDR3 region is CASSLGGQGTYEQYF. CDR3 in DNA: TGTGCCAGCAGCCTAGGGGGACAGGGAACCTACGAGCAGTACTTC.

The chain joins TRBV27 to TRBJ2-7; D unclear. Trimming removed 4 bases from V and 5 bases from J, with 15 bases in between. Germline assignment: CDR1 MNHEY and CDR2 SMNVEV (reference sequence). The CDR3 contains 14 residues. CDR3 in DNA: TGTGCCAGCAGTTCGTCCCGACTGACCGACGAGCAGTACTTC. Protein product: CASSSSRLTDEQYF.

The J gene is TRBJ2-5, the V gene TRBV7-2, with D possibly matching TRBD1 (6 bases). This CDR3 region has 12 residues. V was pared by 8 bases and J by 4 bases, with 11 bases between. Germline lookup yields CDR1 SGHTA and CDR2 FQGNSA. The DNA of the CDR3 is TGTGCCAGCGGGCCCAGGGGAGAGACCCAGTACTTC. It specifies CASGPRGETQYF.

The rearrangement uses TRBV2 and TRBJ1-2; TRBD1 is a possible D gene (5 bases). The V end lost 6 bases, the J end lost 1 base, and 18 bases lay between the germline ends. The CDR3 has 16 residues. Looked up from germline, CDR1 is SNHLY and CDR2 is FYNNEI. CDR3 in DNA: TGTGCCAGCAGCGGTGCGCAGGTTGACAGTAACTATGGCTACACCTTC. Amino acids: CASSGAQVDSNYGYTF.

This clone showed up just a few times. Other nucleotide sequences from this sample produce the same CDR3. The chain links TRBV19 to TRBJ2-5; 8 bases line up with TRBD1. The CDR3 is 13 residues long. V was clipped by 3 bases and J by 5 bases; unmatched bases: 2. CDR1 and CDR2 (germline): LNHDA, SQIVND (reference sequence). This CDR3 is CASSIDRGETQYF. The CDR3 DNA follows: TGTGCCAGTAGTATCGACAGGGGTGAGACCCAGTACTTC.

V gene TRBV19 combines with J gene TRBJ1-5; D uncertain. CDR1 is LNHDA and CDR2 is SQIVND in the germline V gene (reference sequence). V was clipped by 5 bases and J by 6 bases, with 14 bases between them. This CDR3 spans 14 amino acids. CDR3 bases: TGTGCCAGTAGTGGAATGGGGTTTGGTCAGCCCCAGCATTTT. The encoded protein is CASSGMGFGQPQHF.

This sequence joins TRBV28 and TRBJ1-4, with D possibly being TRBD1 (5 bases). There are 12 residues in the CDR3. Trimming took 3 bases from V and 8 from J, leaving 7 bases between them. In germline, CDR1 is MDHEN, CDR2 SYDVKM. The CDR3 region has the DNA TGTGCCAGCAGTTTTAGGGGCGAAAAACTGTTTTTT. It codes for CASSFRGEKLFF.